A single T cell receptor (beta chain) is shown here with its context. Its cognate antigen has yet to be identified. Within one base of it there is no much larger clone, and no base qualities were kept. Trimming costs V 7 bases and J 2 bases, and their ends lie 11 bases apart. The germline V gene gives CDR1 as ENHRY and CDR2 as SYGVKD. The CDR3 holds 13 amino acids from the cysteine to the phenylalanine. Only the CDR3 portion is preserved as DNA: 39 bases, with reading frame beginning at the first base. TCRbeta CDR3 regions were amplified from genomic DNA by means of the immunoSEQ Assay, a bias-controlled multiplex PCR. Turning to the authors' computational methods: The number of nucleated cells in each sample was estimated by amplification of reference gene primers within the assay. Sequence reads were collapsed and filtered to measure the absolute abundance of every unique TCRbeta CDR3 rearrangement. For each sample, productive Simpson clonality was calculated by taking the square root of Simpson's diversity index across productive rearrangements. TCRdb limited this immuneACCESS table to in-frame rearrangements with V and J called. A share of clones is missing; checked studies link under half to unresolved V genes, and the rest is unexplained. That table gives V, J and clone size, and the DNA gave D and trimming. For this sample there are roughly 120,000 clones; 70% to 80% appear just once. The ten top clones hold around 4.1% of the sample.

The collaborating institutions used their own protocols to collect whole blood in K2EDTA tubes. For TCRbeta analysis, collaborators shipped samples in one of three forms: frozen whole blood, isolated PBMCs, or DNA extracted from either of those sample types. This sample was taken from a study of blood T cell repertoires in COVID-19 (TCRdb year 2020). Broadly, across the study: Collaborator samples came from the United States, Italy and Spain and covered acute and convalescent phases of COVID-19. Subjects who had been exposed to COVID-19, were actively infected with it, or had recovered from it provided the deeply sampled blood TCRbeta repertoires that made up the dataset. The prospective study material was composed of cDNA or gDNA derived from T cells, B-cell-depleted T cells, or PBMCs. Where available, HLA class I and class II types were taken from metadata supplied by the sample provider and were not determined by assay-based typing. A de-identified subject ID, COVID-19 status, age in years and sex were almost always included in the sample metadata. The repertoires were released in a freely available public database intended as a resource for research on the immune response to SARS-CoV-2. Samples came from the ongoing ImmuneRACE study (first 160 participants) plus 1,254 subjects from 6 global collaborators.

Overall study outcomes, separate from this receptor: Clinical and demographic metadata were provided uncurated, with the amount varying by source and participant.

This sequence uses TRBV10-3 and TRBJ1-1; too little of a D gene remains to name it. This clonotype originated in a woman older than 75 with acute or convalescent COVID-19. The specimen sequenced was peripheral blood. The DNA sequence is as follows: TGTGCCATCATGGGCAGCTTAAACACTGAAGCTTTCTTT. This codes for CAIMGSLNTEAFF.